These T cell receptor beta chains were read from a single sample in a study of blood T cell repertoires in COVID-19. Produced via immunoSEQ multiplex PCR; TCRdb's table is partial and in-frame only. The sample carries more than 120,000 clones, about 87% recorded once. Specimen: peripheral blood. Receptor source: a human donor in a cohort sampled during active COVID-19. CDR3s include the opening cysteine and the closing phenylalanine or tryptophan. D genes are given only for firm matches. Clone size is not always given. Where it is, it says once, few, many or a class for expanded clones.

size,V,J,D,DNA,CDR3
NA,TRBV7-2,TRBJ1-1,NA,TGTGCCAGCAGCTCTCAGGGTGGAAACACTGAAGCTTTCTTT,CASSSQGGNTEAFF
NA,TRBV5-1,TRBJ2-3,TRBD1,TGCGCCACCAGGCTTGGGGACAGGGGCCCCCATACGCAGTATTTT,CATRLGDRGPHTQYF
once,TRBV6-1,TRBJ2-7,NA,TGTGCCAGCAGTGAAGAAGTAATCAGGGGGGCCCTTTTCTACGAGCAGTACTTC,CASSEEVIRGALFYEQYF
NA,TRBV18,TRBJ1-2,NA,TGTGCCAGCTCACCGGCGGGGCGAGGGTATGGCTACACCTTC,CASSPAGRGYGYTF
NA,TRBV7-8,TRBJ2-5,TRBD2,TGTGCCAGCAGCTTATCCGGGGGGGAAGAGACCCAGTACTTC,CASSLSGGEETQYF
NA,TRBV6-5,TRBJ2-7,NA,TGTGCCAGCAGTTACGGGACACCCTACGAGCAGTACTTC,CASSYGTPYEQYF
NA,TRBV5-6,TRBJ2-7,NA,TGTGCCAGCAGCTCTGTAACCTACGAGCAGTACTTC,CASSSVTYEQYF
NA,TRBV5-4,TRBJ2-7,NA,TGTGCCAGCAGCTTCGGTAGCGGACGCTACGAGCAGTACTTC,CASSFGSGRYEQYF
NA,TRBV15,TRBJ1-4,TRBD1,TGTGCCACCAGCAAAACCGGGACAGGTGGTGAAAAACTGTTTTTT,CATSKTGTGGEKLFF
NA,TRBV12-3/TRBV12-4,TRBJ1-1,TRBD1,TGTGCCAGCAGTCCTGGACAGGGGGAAGCTTTCTTT,CASSPGQGEAFF
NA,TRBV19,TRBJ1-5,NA,TGTGCCAGTAGTATCTGGGCCAGGGGAAATCAGCCCCAGCATTTT,CASSIWARGNQPQHF
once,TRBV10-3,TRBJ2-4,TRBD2,TGTGCCATCAGTGAGTCGGGGCCATCGGGAGGCAAAAACATTCAGTACTTC,CAISESGPSGGKNIQYF
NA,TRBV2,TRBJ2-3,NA,TGTGCCAGCAGTGTTGGAGGGGCAATTCTGGCAGATACGCAGTATTTT,CASSVGGAILADTQYF
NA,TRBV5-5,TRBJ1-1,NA,TGTGCCAGCAGCTTGGGCAGGGCGAACACTGAAGCTTTCTTT,CASSLGRANTEAFF
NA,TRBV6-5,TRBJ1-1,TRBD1,TGTGCCAGCAGTTGGGACAGGCAGCTGAACACTGAAGCTTTCTTT,CASSWDRQLNTEAFF
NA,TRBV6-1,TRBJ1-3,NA,TGTGCCAGCAGTGAAGCGCACGGCGGGAGCTCTGGAAACACCATATATTTT,CASSEAHGGSSGNTIYF
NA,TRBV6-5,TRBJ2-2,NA,TGTGCCAGCAGTTTCGGACAGAACACCGGGGAGCTGTTTTTT,CASSFGQNTGELFF
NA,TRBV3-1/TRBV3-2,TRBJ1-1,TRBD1,TGTGCCAGCAGCCAAGATACCCCGACAGGGGGCACTGAAGCTTTCTTT,CASSQDTPTGGTEAFF
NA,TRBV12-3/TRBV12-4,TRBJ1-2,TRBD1,TGTGCCAGCAGTTACAGGGGAGTAGGGGGCTACACCTTC,CASSYRGVGGYTF
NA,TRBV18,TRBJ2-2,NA,TGTGCCAGCTCACCAACGGTGACCGGGGAGCTGTTTTTT,CASSPTVTGELFF
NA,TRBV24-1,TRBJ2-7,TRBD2,TGTGCCACCAGTGAGGGGGGACTAGCGGGTTCCTACGAGCAGTACTTC,CATSEGGLAGSYEQYF
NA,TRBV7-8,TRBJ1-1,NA,TGTGCCAGCAGCCTAACCCCCCCAGGGGTAGTGAACACTGAAGCTTTCTTT,CASSLTPPGVVNTEAFF
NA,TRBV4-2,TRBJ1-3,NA,TGTGCCAGCAGCTCTCGGTCTGGAAACACCATATATTTT,CASSSRSGNTIYF
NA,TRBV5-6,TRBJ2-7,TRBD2,TGTGCCAGCAGCTCACTCCCAGCGGGGGGCGTCTCCTACGAGCAGTACTTC,CASSSLPAGGVSYEQYF
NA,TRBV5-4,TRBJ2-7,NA,TGTGCCACCAGTTTACAGGGAGTCTACGAGCAGTACTTC,CATSLQGVYEQYF
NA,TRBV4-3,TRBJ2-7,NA,TGCGCCAGCAGCCAAGCGTACAAGGCAGGGTACTACGAGCAGTACTTC,CASSQAYKAGYYEQYF
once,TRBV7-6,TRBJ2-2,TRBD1,TGTGCCAGCAGTGGACAGGGAACGAACACCGGGGAGCTGTTTTTT,CASSGQGTNTGELFF
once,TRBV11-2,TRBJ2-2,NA,TGTGCCAGCAGCTTAGATTACTTAAACACCGGGGAGCTGTTTTTT,CASSLDYLNTGELFF
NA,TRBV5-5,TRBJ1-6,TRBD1,TGTGCCAGCAGCCCAAGACAGGGCTCCGGAATTGGCTCCTATAATTCACCCCTCCACTTT,CASSPRQGSGIGSYNSPLHF
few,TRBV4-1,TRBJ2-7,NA,TGCGCCAGCAGCCAAACTACCGGGACAATCTACGAGCAGTACTTC,CASSQTTGTIYEQYF
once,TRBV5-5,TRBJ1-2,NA,TGTGCCAGCTCGTTCCTAGGAGACTATGGCTACACCTTC,CASSFLGDYGYTF
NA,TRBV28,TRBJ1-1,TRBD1,TGTGCCAGCAGAACCGGGACAGGGGGCAACACTGAAGCTTTCTTT,CASRTGTGGNTEAFF
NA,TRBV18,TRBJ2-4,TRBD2,TGTGCCAGCTCACCTCAGGGAGCGGGGACAGCCAAAAACATTCAGTACTTC,CASSPQGAGTAKNIQYF
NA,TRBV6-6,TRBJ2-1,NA,TGTGCCAGCAGTTACACGACGCGGTCAGAGCAGTTCTTC,CASSYTTRSEQFF
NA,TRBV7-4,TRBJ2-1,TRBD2,TGTGCCAGCAGCACGGAGGGAGCGGGGGCGTACAATGAGCAGTTCTTC,CASSTEGAGAYNEQFF
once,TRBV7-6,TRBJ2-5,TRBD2,TGTGCCAGCAGCTCGCTAGCGGGGCTCACTGAGACCCAGTACTTC,CASSSLAGLTETQYF
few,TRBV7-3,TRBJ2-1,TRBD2,TGTGCCAGCAGCTTTCTAGCGGGGTCCTACAATGAGCAGTTCTTC,CASSFLAGSYNEQFF
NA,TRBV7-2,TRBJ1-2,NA,TGTGCGATCGGAGGGCAGGGAGGTAACTATGGCTACACCTTC,CAIGGQGGNYGYTF
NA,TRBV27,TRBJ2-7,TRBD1,TGTGCCAGCAGTTTAACGTCTCAGGGGGCCTACGAGCAGTACTTC,CASSLTSQGAYEQYF
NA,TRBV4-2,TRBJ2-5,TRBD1,TGTGCCAGCAGCCAAGGGTCGGGACAGGGTCGGGAGACCCAGTACTTC,CASSQGSGQGRETQYF
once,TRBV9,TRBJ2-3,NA,TGTGCCAGCAGCGGCCTCCTCCCTAGCGTGGATACGCAGTATTTT,CASSGLLPSVDTQYF
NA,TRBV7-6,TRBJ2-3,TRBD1,TGTGCCAGCAGCAAACTTACAGGGGCCCTCACAGATACGCAGTATTTT,CASSKLTGALTDTQYF
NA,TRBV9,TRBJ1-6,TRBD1,TGTGCCAGCAGCGTAGACAGGGGATCACCCCTCCACTTT,CASSVDRGSPLHF
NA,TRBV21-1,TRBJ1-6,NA,TGTGCCAGCAGCAAAGAGGGGGACAGGGTTGGATCACCCCTCCACTTT,CASSKEGDRVGSPLHF
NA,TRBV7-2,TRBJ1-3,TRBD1,TGTGCCAGCAGCTTAAGGGCAGGGGGCGCCTTCGGAAACACCATATATTTT,CASSLRAGGAFGNTIYF
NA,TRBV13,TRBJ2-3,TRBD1,TGTGCCAGCAGCCCATGGGACAGACCCAATACGCAGTATTTT,CASSPWDRPNTQYF
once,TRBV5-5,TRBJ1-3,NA,TGTGCCAGCAGCGGATTTCGACAGATTAGCTCTGGAAACACCATATATTTT,CASSGFRQISSGNTIYF
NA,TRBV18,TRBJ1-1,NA,TGTGCCAGCTCACCAAGGTCCGGGGGGACTGAAGCTTTCTTT,CASSPRSGGTEAFF
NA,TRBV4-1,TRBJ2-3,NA,TGCGCCAGCAGCCAAGACTGGGGGGATCTTAGCACAGATACGCAGTATTTT,CASSQDWGDLSTDTQYF
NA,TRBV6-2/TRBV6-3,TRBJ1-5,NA,TGTGCCAGCAGTGGGGGCTATAGCAATCAGCCCCAGCATTTT,CASSGGYSNQPQHF
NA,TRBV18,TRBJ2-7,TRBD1,TGTGCCAGCTCACCACAGGGACAGGGCGGGGCCGAGCAGTACTTC,CASSPQGQGGAEQYF
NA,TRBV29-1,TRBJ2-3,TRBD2,TGCAGCGTTAGTATAGCGGGGGGCGCAGATACGCAGTATTTT,CSVSIAGGADTQYF
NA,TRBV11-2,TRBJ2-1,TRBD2,TGTGCCAGCAGCTTAGAGCCTAGCGGAAATGAGCAGTTCTTC,CASSLEPSGNEQFF
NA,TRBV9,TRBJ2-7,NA,TGTGCCAGCAGCGAACAGGGAAGCTACGAGCAGTACTTC,CASSEQGSYEQYF